This T cell receptor (beta chain) comes out of a study of T cells in Graves' hyperthyroidism and ophthalmopathy. Amplification targeted TCR beta CDR3 regions from RNA transcripts. RT-PCR in the first round (using the HTBI primer set) targeted the TCR CDR3. TCRdb re-called the multiplex PCR reads through MiXCR, storing one row per CDR3 protein. The repertoire holds hundreds of thousands of distinct CDR3 sequences, roughly 16% seen once, with over 3.5% in the top ten. Germline V gives CDR1 MNHNS, CDR2 SASEGT. This CDR3 comprises 16 residues. The V and J ends lost 3 bases and 2 bases, in that order; junction bases with no gene match: 7. This clonotype showed up many times. Thyroid ultrasound, orbital computed tomography, clinical symptoms, and serum thyroxine and TRAb underpinned diagnoses.

This chain uses TRBV6-1 with TRBJ1-3; 7 bases are a match to TRBD1. The sequenced sample consisted of blood. The TCR originated in a woman in her 30s with Graves' hyperthyroidism. The CDR3 sequence: CASSDLDRATGNTIYF. CDR3 nucleotide sequence: TGTGCCAGCAGTGACCTTGACAGGGCAACTGGAAACACCATATATTTT.